The 20 T cell receptor beta chains given below trace back to one sample, sequenced in a study of T-cell memory formation after mild COVID-19. One entry per CDR3 protein results from TCRdb running MiXCR on the 5' RACE reads. The sample gives about 210,000 distinct CDR3 sequences, roughly 30% of which show up once; 11% is in the top ten. Sequences were obtained from PBMCs or a T cell subset sorted from them (not recorded which). All receptors come from an adult woman who had mild COVID-19 (a few samples of this study predate the infection). Cell type and time point are not known.

The chain is built from TRBV6-2 or TRBV6-3 and TRBJ2-7; 9 bases align to TRBD2. CDR3 length: 15 amino acids. The germline V gene encodes CDR1 MNHEY and CDR2 SVGEGT. Trimming removed 4 bases from V and 3 bases from J; junction bases left unmatched: 7. The DNA of the CDR3 is TGTGCCAGCAGTTCGCGGGAGGGGAAGAACTACGAGCAGTACTTC. Protein: CASSSREGKNYEQYF.

V usage is TRBV6-2 or TRBV6-3 and J usage is TRBJ2-5, with D tentatively TRBD1 (5 bases). The CDR3 is 17 amino acids. Germline CDR1 MNHEY, CDR2 SVGEGT. V was clipped by 5 bases and J by 1 base, with 20 bases between them. CDR3 region: CASSPLRPTDTQETQYF. The CDR3 nucleotides are TGTGCCAGCAGTCCCCTCCGCCCGACAGACACCCAAGAGACCCAGTACTTC.

In this sample, this clonotype turned up a few times. The chain has TRBV20-1 and TRBJ2-2; TRBD2 agrees at 9 bases. The germline CDR1 and CDR2 sequences are DFQATT and SNEGSKA (reference sequence). The CDR3 is 16 amino acids. V lost 5 bases and J lost 4; bases outside the gene matches: 11. The DNA of the CDR3 is TGCAGTGCTCCCCAGCTTCTAGCGGGACGCACCGGGGAGCTGTTTTTT. Its translation: CSAPQLLAGRTGELFF.

This clonotype was detected a few times. This chain links TRBV7-9 with TRBJ2-1, with 9 bases lining up with TRBD1. CDR1 is SEHNR, CDR2 FQNEAQ, per germline (reference sequence). CDR3 length: 15 residues. Trimming at V came to 3 bases and at J to 7 bases, leaving 7 bases not matched to a gene. For the CDR3, the DNA is TGTGCCAGCAGCTTCCGGGACAGGGCTTTTAATGAGCAGTTCTTC. Its translation: CASSFRDRAFNEQFF. Full variable domain (outside the CDR3, taken from reference TRBV7-9 and TRBJ2-1): DTGVSQNPRHKITKRGQNVTFRCDPISEHNRLYWYRQTLGQGPEFLTYFQNEAQLEKSRLLSDRFSAERPKGSFSTLEIQRTEQGDSAMYLCASSFRDRAFNEQFFGPGTRLTVL.

A few counts support this clonotype. Written as DNA, the CDR3 is TGCAGCTTTACCGCTGGGACAGGGCTTTACTTC. This codes for CSFTAGTGLYF. The rearrangement links TRBV29-1 to TRBJ2-5; 9 bases map to TRBD1. The CDR3 is made up of 11 amino acids. V lost 8 bases to trimming and J lost 14 bases; unmatched junction nucleotides: 12. Germline V gene data show CDR1 as SQVTM and CDR2 as ANQGSEA.

This clonotype has more than one count but fewer than ten. The V call is TRBV12-3 or TRBV12-4, the J call TRBJ2-1; D is undetermined. The CDR3 covers 13 residues. Deletions cut 5 bases from V and 7 bases from J, with 12 bases between. CDR3 protein: CASSIRRNNEQFF. The DNA of the CDR3 is TGTGCCAGCAGTATACGACGGAATAATGAGCAGTTCTTC.

This clonotype has just a few counts. The chain joins TRBV9 to TRBJ2-1; 9 positions agree with TRBD1. The CDR3 is made up of 17 amino acids. Germline V CDR1 and CDR2: SGDLS, YYNGEE. The V gene end was trimmed by 3 bases and the J gene end by 5 bases; junction bases not matched to a gene: 12. CDR3 sequence: CASSAPVRDRANNEQFF. CDR3 nucleotides: TGTGCCAGCAGCGCTCCTGTCAGGGACAGGGCTAACAATGAGCAGTTCTTC.

This clonotype was counted between two and nine times. V gene TRBV15 combines with J gene TRBJ2-5; D call uncertain. Germline V gene lookup returns CDR1 LNHNV and CDR2 YYDKDF (reference sequence). V was pared by 2 bases and J by 4 bases, with 5 bases between. The CDR3 runs 12 residues. The CDR3 loop reads CATSRMGETQYF. CDR3 nucleotide sequence: TGTGCCACCAGCAGAATGGGAGAGACCCAGTACTTC.

J is TRBJ1-5 and V is TRBV7-8, with D hard to call. Germline V gives CDR1 SGHVS, CDR2 FQNEAQ. V lost 3 bases, J lost 2 bases, and 11 bases lay in between. The CDR3 loop spans 15 amino acids. The CDR3 here is CASSLQGGGNQPQHF. CDR3 DNA sequence: TGTGCCAGCAGCTTGCAAGGTGGGGGCAATCAGCCCCAGCATTTT.

This clonotype was seen more than once but under ten times. J is TRBJ2-5 and V is TRBV10-3; D is undetermined. Germline loops: CDR1 ENHRY, CDR2 SYGVKD. The CDR3 length is 14 residues. Trimming took 2 bases from V and 5 from J, leaving 12 bases between them. In DNA, the CDR3 is TGTGCCATCAGTGAGACCCACGGGTCGGAGACCCAGTACTTC. Translated: CAISETHGSETQYF.

This clonotype came up a few times. Here the CDR3 reads CSVEGRGGVNEAFF. CDR3 coding DNA: TGCAGCGTTGAAGGGAGGGGAGGCGTCAATGAAGCTTTCTTT. The V gene is TRBV29-1, the J gene TRBJ1-1; possible D gene TRBD1, 5 bases. The CDR3 spans 14 residues. The V and J ends lost 1 base and 7 bases respectively, with 16 bases between them. Looked up from germline, CDR1 is SQVTM and CDR2 is ANQGSEA.

This chain connects TRBV2 to TRBJ1-5; maybe TRBD1 (5 bases). CDR3 length: 15 amino acids. V lost 2 bases, J lost 4 bases, and 12 bases lay in between. CDR1 SNHLY and CDR2 FYNNEI come from the germline V gene. The CDR3 protein is CASSERGVSNQPQHF. CDR3 DNA sequence: TGTGCCAGCAGTGAAAGAGGGGTGTCAAATCAGCCCCAGCATTTT.

This clonotype was counted only a few times. V and J are TRBV6-5 and TRBJ1-1, with D maybe TRBD1 (6 bases). This CDR3 comprises 16 residues. The V gene's germline CDR1 is MNHEY and CDR2 SVGAGI. V was trimmed by 0 bases and J by 2 bases, leaving 13 bases between them. In DNA form, the CDR3 reads TGTGCCAGCAGTTACTCGGAGCAGGGGCTAAACACTGAAGCTTTCTTT. It is translated as CASSYSEQGLNTEAFF.

There are a few counts of this clonotype. V is TRBV6-2 or TRBV6-3 and J is TRBJ1-1, with D possibly being TRBD1 (5 bases). CDR3 length: 12 residues. V was shortened by 1 base and J by 7 bases, with 7 bases between the two germline ends. Per germline, CDR1 MNHEY and CDR2 SVGEGT. The CDR3 DNA is TGTGCCAGCAGTTACTGGGACCATGAAGCTTTCTTT. Translating it yields CASSYWDHEAFF.

This clonotype has just a few counts. The gene calls are TRBV7-9 and TRBJ1-1; D ambiguous. Per the germline V gene, CDR1 is SEHNR and CDR2 is FQNEAQ (reference sequence). CDR3 length: 13 residues. V lost 6 bases, J lost 0 bases, and 8 bases lay in between. The CDR3 is CASSSHLNTEAFF. The CDR3, as DNA: TGTGCCAGCAGTTCGCACCTGAACACTGAAGCTTTCTTT.

The chain is built from TRBV9 and TRBJ2-1, with 11 bases matching TRBD2. Trimming took 1 base from V and 6 from J; bases not matched to a gene: 3. The CDR3 runs 15 residues. Germline V gives CDR1 SGDLS, CDR2 YYNGEE. As DNA, the CDR3 is TGTGCCAGCAGCGTATCTAGCGGGGGGCTCAATGAGCAGTTCTTC. Translated: CASSVSSGGLNEQFF.

The sample holds one count of this clonotype. A clone one base away is much larger, so this may be a read error. The V call is TRBV12-3 or TRBV12-4, the J call TRBJ2-5; D remains ambiguous. The CDR3 contains 15 residues. V lost 4 bases and J 2 bases, leaving 14 bases between the germline ends. DNA for the CDR3: TGTGCCAGCAGTTCAGCTCCCAGCATTCAAGAGACCCAGTACTTC. Protein: CASSSAPSIQETQYF.

The chain joins TRBV18 to TRBJ2-7; possible D gene TRBD1, 5 bases. The length of the CDR3 is 15 residues. Germline loops: CDR1 KGHSH, CDR2 LQKENI. Trimming removed 5 bases from V and 3 bases from J, with 17 bases in between. As DNA, the CDR3 is TGTGCCAGCTCATCCCAGGGTTCCCAGGGCTACGAGCAGTACTTC. Its protein product is CASSSQGSQGYEQYF.

Only a few counts were recorded for this clonotype. CDR3 bases: TGTGCCAGCGTTGTGGGGGGCCTATACAATGAGCAGTTCTTC. Its translation is CASVVGGLYNEQFF. The J gene is TRBJ2-1, the V gene TRBV7-9; possibly TRBD1 or TRBD2 for D (6 bases each). CDR3 length: 14 residues. V lost 8 bases to trimming and J lost 4 bases, with 15 bases between them. In germline, CDR1 is SEHNR, CDR2 FQNEAQ (reference sequence).

This clonotype has ten or more counts. The chain is built from TRBV29-1 and TRBJ2-3, with 11 nucleotides matching TRBD1. V lost 5 bases to trimming and J lost 5 bases; unmatched junction nucleotides: 9. The CDR3 has 15 residues. Germline values: CDR1 SQVTM, CDR2 ANQGSEA. In DNA, the CDR3 is TGCAGCGTTCTATCCGGGACAGGGGGATTAGATACGCAGTATTTT. Translation gives CSVLSGTGGLDTQYF.